The next 16 T cell receptor beta chains were all read from a single sample in a study of tumor-infiltrating lymphocytes in primary liver carcinoma. Unsorted whole blood supplied the RNA, and germline DNA was extracted too. Starting from approximately 0.45 ug of total RNA, TCR beta cDNA was produced with a primer in the constant region. Three-round nested multiplex PCR performed with slightly modified ARM-PCR produced the TCR beta libraries. In the first two PCR rounds, TRBV1-TRBV30 forward primers were paired with a C-beta reverse primer, and each round lasted about 9 cycles. One entry per CDR3 protein results from TCRdb running MiXCR on the multiplex PCR reads. The sample includes a few hundred thousand distinct CDR3 sequences, about three fifths of them seen just once. The source material was peripheral blood. These receptors originate from a woman aged 25 to 39 with primary liver carcinoma and hepatitis B virus infection.

To note about this clonotype: Its ends do not fully match the called genes, so a read error is possible. V usage is TRBV4-1 and J usage is TRBJ2-5, with 9 bases identical to TRBD1. Germline CDR1 is MGHRA and CDR2 is YSYEKL. This CDR3 has 15 residues. CDR3 protein: CASSQLTGGTETRYF. Written as DNA, the CDR3 is TGCGCCAGCAGCCAGCTGACAGGGGGTACGGAGACCCGGTACTTC.

The V call is TRBV5-4, the J call TRBJ1-2; 9 bases map to TRBD1. Germline CDR1 and CDR2: SGHNT and YYREEE (reference sequence). The V and J ends lost 2 bases and 4 bases, in that order; junction bases with no gene match: 3. This CDR3 comprises 14 residues. CDR3 coding DNA: TGTGCCAGCAGCTTAGACAGGGGGGGCTATGGCTACACCTTC. The encoded protein is CASSLDRGGYGYTF.

V and J are TRBV6-2 or TRBV6-3 and TRBJ1-1; D is unresolved. The length of the CDR3 is 17 residues. Germline loops: CDR1 MNHEY, CDR2 SVGEGT. Trimming took 2 bases from V and 10 from J, leaving 26 bases between them. The CDR3 sequence is CASSYRPSTIIAFGAFF. CDR3 bases: TGTGCCAGCAGTTACCGACCCTCAACTATCATAGCTTTTGGAGCTTTCTTT.

This clonotype was found a few times. J is TRBJ2-1 and V is TRBV5-5; TRBD1 or TRBD2 may be the D gene (5 bases each). The V gene's germline CDR1 is SGHKS and CDR2 YYEKEE (reference sequence). Trimming removed 4 bases at V and 7 bases at J, with 15 bases between. The CDR3 length is 14 residues. The CDR3 reads CASSPLRGQNEQFF. The CDR3 region has the DNA TGTGCCAGCAGCCCCCTCCGGGGCCAAAATGAGCAGTTCTTC.

This clonotype was counted only a few times. The gene calls are TRBV5-5 and TRBJ2-1, with D unclear. The germline CDR1 and CDR2 sequences are SGHKS and YYEKEE (reference sequence). This CDR3 is 13 amino acids long. V was cut by 2 bases and J by 4 bases, with 7 bases left in between. The CDR3 DNA is TGTGCCAGCAGCTTTTTGCTTTACAATGAGCAGTTCTTC. Translation gives CASSFLLYNEQFF.

The rearrangement joins TRBV6-6 to TRBJ2-1; no definite D call. From germline, CDR1 is MNHNY and CDR2 SVGAGI (reference sequence). V lost 8 bases and J 6 bases, leaving 17 bases between the germline ends. The CDR3 runs 14 residues. The CDR3 nucleotides read TGTGCCAGCTTGGTCGCCCCTACCAGCAATGAGCAGTTCTTC. Translation gives CASLVAPTSNEQFF.

This clonotype was observed many times. This chain uses TRBV7-8 with TRBJ1-1, with TRBD1 identical over 10 bases. This CDR3 has 12 amino acids. With V trimmed by 5 bases and J by 7 bases, 1 base remained unmatched. The germline V gene encodes CDR1 SGHVS and CDR2 FQNEAQ. The CDR3 region has the DNA TGTGCCAGCAGCCGGGACAGGGGTGAAGCTTTCTTT. It encodes CASSRDRGEAFF. Based on the CDR3 plus reference TRBV7-8 and TRBJ1-1, the full variable domain is GAGVSQSPRYKVAKRGQDVALRCDPISGHVSLFWYQQALGQGPEFLTYFQNEAQLDKSGLPSDRFFAERPEGSVSTLKIQRTQQEDSAVYLCASSRDRGEAFFGQGTRLTVV.

This clonotype was counted a single time. Since the CDR3 does not end with the conserved phenylalanine or tryptophan, this likely comes from a read error. The chain is built from TRBV6-5 and TRBJ1-1, with 7 bases matching TRBD1. Losses at the gene ends were 0 bases for V and 8 bases for J; bases not matched to a gene: 9. Germline V gene sequence: CDR1 MNHEY, CDR2 SVGAGI. CDR3 length: 15 residues. The CDR3 DNA sequence: TGTGCCAGCAGTTACTCACAGACAGGGAGGACCGAAGCTTTCCTT. Translated, it gives CASSYSQTGRTEAFL.

This chain joins TRBV6-2 or TRBV6-3 and TRBJ1-5; tentative D call: TRBD1 (5 bases). V lost 7 bases and J lost 6, with 16 bases in between. Germline V gives CDR1 MNHEY, CDR2 SVGEGT. The CDR3 runs to 14 residues. CDR3 sequence reads: CASNKWAGTQPQHF. CDR3 coding DNA: TGTGCCAGCAATAAATGGGCAGGGACTCAGCCCCAGCATTTT.

In its sample, this clonotype was seen once. This may stem from a read error, because a much larger clone lies one nucleotide away. The chain is built from TRBV6-6 and TRBJ2-7, with D possibly being TRBD2 (6 bases). CDR3 length equals 14 residues. Germline V CDR1 and CDR2: MNHNY, SVGAGI (reference sequence). The CDR3 nucleotides are TGTGGCAGCAGTTACGTCGGGGGCTCCTACGAGCAGTACTTC. Translated, it gives CGSSYVGGSYEQYF.

Points on this clonotype: This may be a read error, as it is one base from a much larger clone. The chain combines TRBV7-9 with TRBJ1-2; D not certain. The CDR3 totals 11 residues. CDR1 SEHNR and CDR2 FQNEAQ come from the germline V gene (reference sequence). CDR3 sequence reads: CASSVGYGHTF. The CDR3 DNA is TGTGCCAGCAGCGTAGGTTATGGCCACACCTTC.

Many counts were recorded for this clonotype. The chain couples TRBV4-3 to TRBJ2-7; 9 bases match TRBD1. Per germline, CDR1 LGHNA and CDR2 YSLEER. With 3 bases clipped from V and 6 bases from J, the junction kept 9 bases outside the gene matches. The CDR3 loop spans 15 amino acids. Here the CDR3 reads CASSHDLGTGREQYF. For the CDR3, the DNA is TGCGCCAGCAGCCACGACCTAGGGACAGGGCGCGAGCAGTACTTC.

As regards this clonotype: A much larger clone differs by one base, so this may be a read error. V gene TRBV29-1 combines with J gene TRBJ2-3; TRBD1 matches at 8 bases. The J segment lost 2 bases and the V segment lost 8 bases, leaving 9 bases of the junction unmatched. This CDR3 is built from 14 residues. Per germline, CDR1 SQVTM and CDR2 ANQGSEA. The CDR3 DNA is TGCAGCCTTAATATCAGGGGGCTCACAGATACGCAGTATTTT. Protein product: CSLNIRGLTDTQYF.

About this clonotype itself: This may be a read error: a much more frequent sequence differs by one nucleotide. This chain uses TRBV6-5 with TRBJ1-2; a possible D gene is TRBD1 (6 bases). Trimming stripped 4 bases from V and 5 bases from J, with 17 bases between. The CDR3 is 15 amino acids. The germline gives CDR1 MNHEY, CDR2 SVGAGI. The CDR3, as DNA: TGTGCCAGCAGTTCGCTTGGACAGCTGTCTTATGGCTACACCTTC. Protein sequence: CASSSLGQLSYGYTF.

On this clonotype: An end of the junction does not agree with germline; a read error may underlie this. The CDR3 loop reads CASSSRPRDPGNTIYF. In DNA, the CDR3 is TGTGCCAGTAGCTCCCGACCCCGGGACCCTGGAAACACCATATATTTT. The chain uses TRBV11-3 and TRBJ1-3; D might be TRBD1 (5 bases). This CDR3 contains 16 residues. Germline V lookup: CDR1 SGHNT, CDR2 YENEEA.

This clonotype was picked up a small number of times. J is TRBJ2-3 and V is TRBV6-1; 9 nucleotides agree with TRBD2. In germline, CDR1 is MNHNS, CDR2 SASEGT. This CDR3 region has 19 residues. V dropped 3 bases and J dropped 0; count of bases not matched to a gene: 13. The CDR3 protein is CASSEFASGNQASTDTQYF. CDR3 coding DNA: TGTGCCAGCAGTGAGTTTGCTAGCGGGAACCAGGCTAGCACAGATACGCAGTATTTT.